The text below deals with one T cell receptor (beta chain). Repertoires were generated with immunoSEQ multiplex PCR, while TCRdb's copy carries only in-frame clones and drops some. The sample has around 140,000 clones; 85% to 95% are singletons. The data originate from a study of T cell responses to AZD1222 COVID-19 vaccine. Between the trimmed V and J ends, which lost 5 bases and 7 bases, there was a span of 11 bases. Germline values: CDR1 DFQATT, CDR2 SNEGSKA (reference sequence). CDR3 length: 11 amino acids. The J gene is TRBJ1-1, the V gene TRBV20-1; D may be TRBD1 (5 bases). Material: peripheral blood, obtained on day 0 of AZD1222 vaccination. The receptor was isolated from an adult in good health. CDR3 protein: CSAERGGEAFF. The DNA for the CDR3 is TGCAGTGCTGAGAGGGGTGGTGAAGCTTTCTTT.